Each of the 22 T cell receptor beta chains below was sequenced from the same sample in a study of CD8+CD57+ T cells in acquired aplastic anemia. According to the study, genomic DNA was the template for TCR beta VDJ and CDR3 profiling. Via MiXCR, TCRdb re-called the reads, giving one row per CDR3 protein. The sample contains approximately 200,000 distinct CDR3 sequences, 55% to 70% of which appear only once. Material for sequencing was sorted CD4+, CD8+, or CD8+CD57+ T cells (not recorded which) from PBMCs. The receptors derive from a human donor with severe aplastic anemia or a healthy control (not recorded which).

The chain couples TRBV10-3 to TRBJ1-3; the D is unclear. The V end lost 4 bases, the J end lost 0 bases, and 7 bases lay between the germline ends. Germline V gene data show CDR1 as ENHRY and CDR2 as SYGVKD. The CDR3 has 14 amino acids. The CDR3 region is CAISGTGSGNTIYF. The CDR3 bases are TGTGCCATCAGTGGGACGGGCTCTGGAAACACCATATATTTT.

The CDR3 is CASSVGTTGLSYNEQFF. DNA of the CDR3: TGTGCCAGCAGCGTGGGTACGACAGGCCTCTCCTACAATGAGCAGTTCTTC. The rearrangement uses TRBV9 and TRBJ2-1; D perhaps matches TRBD1 (6 bases). Trimming left V 2 bases short and J 0 bases short, with 15 bases between. This CDR3 spans 17 amino acids. In germline, CDR1 is SGDLS, CDR2 YYNGEE.

To note about this clonotype: The junction and the germline gene differ at one end; a read error may be behind it. This chain uses TRBV20-1 with TRBJ1-1; tentative D call: TRBD1 (5 bases). Germline lookup yields CDR1 DFQATT and CDR2 SNEGSKA (reference sequence). The CDR3 contains 14 residues. In nucleotides, the CDR3 is TGCAGTGCGAAAGACAGAAACATGAACGCTGAAACTTTCTTT. It encodes CSAKDRNMNAETFF.

This rearrangement joins TRBV2 to TRBJ1-1, with a tentative D call TRBD1 (5 bases). The CDR3 consists of 11 residues. V was shortened by 9 bases and J by 4 bases, with 9 bases between the two germline ends. From germline, CDR1 is SNHLY and CDR2 FYNNEI. The CDR3 nucleotides read TGTGCCAGGGCGGGGGTCACTGAAGCTTTCTTT. Its translation is CARAGVTEAFF.

The J gene is TRBJ1-5, the V gene TRBV7-9; possibly TRBD1 for D (6 bases). The J call may be incorrect, as the DNA end agrees better with TRBJ1-4. CDR1 and CDR2 (germline): SEHNR, FQNEAQ (reference sequence). The CDR3 has 14 amino acids. The CDR3 here is CASSFLGEGGKLFF. The CDR3 bases are TGTGCCAGCAGCTTCCTAGGGGAGGGGGGAAAACTGTTTTTT.

This clonotype showed up many times. The chain has TRBV5-1 and TRBJ2-7; no clear D. Trimming took 4 bases from V and 0 from J, leaving 8 bases between them. The germline V gene has CDR1 SGHRS and CDR2 YFSETQ. CDR3 length: 13 residues. CDR3 loop: CASSAVNSYEQYF. As DNA, the CDR3 is TGCGCCAGCAGCGCCGTAAACTCCTACGAGCAGTACTTC.

This clonotype was recorded a few times. J is TRBJ2-5 and V is TRBV12-3 or TRBV12-4, with 7 bases fitting TRBD1. The CDR3 extends over 12 amino acids. Losses at the gene ends were 11 bases for V and 5 bases for J; bases not matched to a gene: 8. The CDR3 DNA sequence: TGTGCCGCCCAGGGGGTCGGGGAGACCCAGTACTTC. This gives the protein CAAQGVGETQYF.

The chain uses TRBV7-4 and TRBJ2-3; TRBD1 or TRBD2 may be the D gene (5 bases each). Germline-derived CDR1 and CDR2 are SGHVT and SQSDAQ. Deletions cut 6 bases from V and 2 bases from J, with 12 bases between. This CDR3 contains 14 residues. Here the CDR3 reads CASSRPGPTDTQYF. In nucleotides, the CDR3 is TGTGCCAGCAGTCGACCGGGGCCCACAGATACGCAGTATTTT.

The J gene is TRBJ1-2, the V gene TRBV9; TRBD1 aligns across 10 bases. The trim removed 0 bases at V and 8 bases at J, leaving 7 bases unmatched. Per the germline V gene, CDR1 is SGDLS and CDR2 is YYNGEE. The CDR3 covers 15 residues. Here the CDR3 DNA reads TGTGCCAGCAGCGTAGATGGGACAGGGGTGAGAGGCTACACCTTC. Amino acid sequence: CASSVDGTGVRGYTF.

This clonotype was picked up a small number of times. The gene calls are TRBV19 and TRBJ2-1; 12 bases match TRBD2. V lost 3 bases and J lost 4; bases outside the gene matches: 1. Germline V gene lookup returns CDR1 LNHDA and CDR2 SQIVND (reference sequence). The CDR3 is 15 residues long. The CDR3 is CASSIGTSGYNEQFF. The CDR3 coding sequence is TGTGCCAGTAGTATCGGGACTAGCGGGTACAATGAGCAGTTCTTC.

This clonotype was recorded only once. The junction departs from the called germline gene at one end, perhaps through a read error. The chain links TRBV19 to TRBJ2-7, with D unresolved. The CDR3 runs 13 residues. CDR1 LNHDA and CDR2 SQIVND come from the germline V gene (reference sequence). The CDR3 spells CASSIKDSYEQCF. CDR3 nucleotide sequence: TGTGCCAGTAGTATAAAGGATTCCTACGAGCAGTGCTTC.

Of note for this clonotype: This likely comes from a read error, as the CDR3 has no conserved phenylalanine or tryptophan at its end. No DNA is shown, since the ends of the CDR3 on it are uncertain; the CDR3 is the one TCRdb lists. V and J are TRBV12-3 or TRBV12-4 and TRBJ2-5; the listed D gene, TRBD1, was not tested against the DNA. The CDR3 is 9 residues long, ends included. CDR3 protein: CASGLTPGQ.

The rearrangement links TRBV28 to TRBJ1-1; the D is unclear. The CDR3 extends over 14 amino acids. Trimming removed 6 bases from V and 3 bases from J, with 14 bases in between. Germline lookup yields CDR1 MDHEN and CDR2 SYDVKM. This CDR3 reads CASRGIVVYTEAFF. The CDR3 DNA reads TGTGCCAGCAGGGGTATTGTCGTCTACACTGAAGCTTTCTTT.

The chain couples TRBV19 to TRBJ1-2; D is unresolved. Germline CDR1 is LNHDA and CDR2 is SQIVND (reference sequence). Trimming took 4 bases from V and 1 from J, leaving 16 bases between them. This CDR3 spans 16 amino acids. CDR3 loop: CASSKGAGPHNYGYTF. The CDR3 nucleotides read TGTGCCAGTAGTAAGGGAGCAGGCCCACATAACTATGGCTACACCTTC.

This clonotype has only a few counts. Lacking the conserved final phenylalanine or tryptophan, this CDR3 likely reflects a read error. The DNA is omitted, as the CDR3 cannot be located on it reliably, and the CDR3 follows TCRdb's listing. The genes are TRBV20-1 and TRBJ1-2; the table gives TRBD1 as D, unverified against the DNA. CDR1 is DFQATT and CDR2 is SNEGSKA in the germline V gene (reference sequence). The CDR3 region is 9 residues in length, termini included. CDR3 loop: CSARPGQWD.

The chain joins TRBV15 to TRBJ1-2; D is possibly TRBD1 (5 bases). The CDR3 spans 16 residues. With 3 bases removed from V and 0 bases from J, the gap between germline ends came to 14 bases. From germline, CDR1 is LNHNV and CDR2 YYDKDF (reference sequence). This CDR3 reads CATSSEGVSPNYGYTF. CDR3 nucleotides: TGTGCCACCAGCAGTGAAGGGGTCAGCCCTAACTATGGCTACACCTTC.

This clonotype was seen at least ten times. The CDR3 DNA sequence: TGCGCCAGCAGCTTTGGGGACACTGAAGCTTTCTTT. Its protein is CASSFGDTEAFF. The V gene is TRBV5-1, the J gene TRBJ1-1, with unresolved D. CDR3 length: 12 residues. Deletions cut 2 bases from V and 3 bases from J, with 5 bases between. CDR1 is SGHRS and CDR2 is YFSETQ in the germline V gene.

This clonotype was recorded at least ten times. The V and J genes are TRBV13 and TRBJ2-2; D unclear. Trimming removed 3 bases at V and 5 bases at J, with 7 bases between. The CDR3 has 13 amino acids. Germline V gene lookup returns CDR1 PRHDT and CDR2 FYEKMQ (reference sequence). CDR3: CASSFRATGELFF. The DNA for the CDR3 is TGTGCCAGCAGCTTTCGGGCGACCGGGGAGCTGTTTTTT.

This clonotype was found many times. This chain links TRBV10-3 with TRBJ2-3; TRBD2 matches 12 bases. V shed 5 bases, J shed 2 bases, and the junction held 5 bases outside the gene matches. CDR1 is ENHRY, CDR2 SYGVKD, per germline. The CDR3 covers 16 residues. CDR3 coding DNA: TGTGCCATCAGTACGACTAGCGGGGGAGACACAGATACGCAGTATTTT. It encodes CAISTTSGGDTDTQYF.

This clonotype was seen a few times. The J gene is TRBJ2-1, the V gene TRBV20-1, with 8 bases aligning to TRBD2. The CDR3 runs 13 residues. The ends lost 1 base at V and 4 bases at J; junction bases unmatched: 0. From germline, CDR1 is DFQATT and CDR2 SNEGSKA (reference sequence). The CDR3 nucleotides read TGCAGTGCTAGAGCGGGGGGGTACAATGAGCAGTTCTTC. Protein product: CSARAGGYNEQFF.

The V gene is TRBV9, the J gene TRBJ2-5, with D possibly being TRBD2 (7 bases). Trimming took off 4 bases at V and 5 bases at J, with 18 bases between the two ends. The CDR3 covers 15 residues. CDR1 is SGDLS, CDR2 YYNGEE, per germline. Here the CDR3 reads CASSLRWGGQETQYF. In nucleotides, the CDR3 is TGTGCCAGCAGCCTGAGATGGGGGGGCCAGGAGACCCAGTACTTC.

V gene TRBV20-1 combines with J gene TRBJ1-4; no definite D call. V lost 0 bases and J 11 bases, leaving 13 bases between the germline ends. The CDR3 extends over 13 amino acids. Germline lookup yields CDR1 DFQATT and CDR2 SNEGSKA (reference sequence). CDR3 loop: CSARDLAVGKLFF. CDR3 DNA sequence: TGCAGTGCTAGAGATCTTGCAGTTGGTAAACTGTTTTTT.